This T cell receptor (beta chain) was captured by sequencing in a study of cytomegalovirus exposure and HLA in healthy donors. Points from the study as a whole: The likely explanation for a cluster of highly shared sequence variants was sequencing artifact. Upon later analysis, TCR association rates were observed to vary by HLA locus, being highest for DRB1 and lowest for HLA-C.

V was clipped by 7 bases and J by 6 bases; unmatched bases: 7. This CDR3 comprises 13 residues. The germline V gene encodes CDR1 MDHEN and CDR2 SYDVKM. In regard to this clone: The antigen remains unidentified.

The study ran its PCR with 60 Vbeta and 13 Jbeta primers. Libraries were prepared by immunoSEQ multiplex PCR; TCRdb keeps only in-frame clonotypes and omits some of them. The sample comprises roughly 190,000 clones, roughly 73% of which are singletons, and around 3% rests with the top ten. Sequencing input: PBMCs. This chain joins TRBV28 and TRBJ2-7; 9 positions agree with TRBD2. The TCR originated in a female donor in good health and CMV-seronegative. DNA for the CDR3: TGTGCCAGCATCCTTAGCGGGAGAGGCGAGCAGTACTTC. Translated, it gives CASILSGRGEQYF.